This is a list of T cell receptor beta chains from one sample in a study of T-cell reconstitution after alpha-beta-depleted transplantation in children. MiXCR, applied by TCRdb to the PCR reads, yields one record per CDR3 protein. The sample shows approximately 270,000 distinct CDR3 sequences, approximately 9.6% of them seen only once. The source was PBMCs from the stem cell graft donor, collected from the stem cell graft. The receptors stem from a human donor who donated a stem cell graft to a child with SCID. Each CDR3 is given with its conserved first and last residue. D genes are given only for firm matches.

d_call	v_call	cdr3_aa
TRBD1	TRBV6-5	CASRITTGGGYTF
-	TRBV24-1	CATSDSHPGEQYF
-	TRBV15	CATSNYRAGGNQPQHF
-	TRBV7-9	CASSLEDPLPGNEQFF
-	TRBV5-1	CASSLLQTSQETQYF
TRBD2	TRBV12-3/TRBV12-4	CASSLSGTTGELFF
TRBD1	TRBV2	CASRMDRTYNSPLHF
-	TRBV7-2	CASSPQATQYF
-	TRBV5-1	CASSLDRVVTEAFF
TRBD2	TRBV29-1	CSVDLQGGPGEQYF
-	TRBV7-9	CASSRGLLTGELFF
-	TRBV5-1	CASSSDSDYGYTF
-	TRBV6-6	CASSYRGGEQYF
-	TRBV7-9	CASSLTIQETQYF
-	TRBV20-1	CSARDNLQGKAGTEAFF
-	TRBV7-9	CASNPLGGFPEAFF
-	TRBV7-9	CASSLGGTNEKLFF
TRBD2	TRBV5-1	CASSPLAGGSDTQYF
-	TRBV19	CASSIAVSYEQYF
-	TRBV27	CASSPGGTDYGYTF
-	TRBV7-9	CASSLRAGELFF
-	TRBV24-1	CATSGAGQETQYF
TRBD2	TRBV2	CASSERATSRETQYF
-	TRBV29-1	CSVDGARGTGELFF
-	TRBV5-1	CASSSPSEGNEQFF
TRBD1	TRBV29-1	CSVVRQGAQETQYF
TRBD2	TRBV7-3	CASSPGGDREQYF
-	TRBV6-2/TRBV6-3	CASSYSGSMQFF
-	TRBV7-9	CASSHGGSSTDTQYF
TRBD1	TRBV12-3/TRBV12-4	CASSPWGRGLSGNTIYF
-	TRBV10-2	CASSFGTRNGRADTQYF
-	TRBV10-3	CAISDGLGFSATEAFF
-	TRBV15	CATVGPDGNYGYTF
TRBD1	TRBV11-2	CASSLRGQGAISADTQYF
-	TRBV20-1	CSARNLRGSGNTIYF
TRBD1	TRBV27	CASSLLGTGPGVNYGYTF
-	TRBV5-1	CASSSASDWISSTDTQYF
-	TRBV14	CASSQTHWTTLGYGYTF
-	TRBV3-1	CASSKQVPGTHTQYF
TRBD1	TRBV15	CATREDRGPGELFF
-	TRBV7-6	CASIPGGTQETQYF
TRBD1	TRBV19	CASSKFGQVSYEQYF
TRBD2	TRBV20-1	CSCSSGGDTDTQYF
-	TRBV10-3	CAISESAYEQYF
-	TRBV3-1	CASSQVGTTNYGYTF
TRBD2	TRBV3-1	CASSQSFERGSTGELFF
-	TRBV7-9	CASSQSPARVGTQYF
TRBD1	TRBV11-2	CASSLEGRGFWIAKNIQYF
-	TRBV5-1	CASSSPAGTDTGELFF
TRBD2	TRBV5-1	CASSRGLAGALGQETQYF
TRBD1	TRBV12-3/TRBV12-4	CASTPGTGLNTEAFF
-	TRBV25-1	CASSASVNTGELFF
-	TRBV6-5	CASSYSGVVNTEAFF
TRBD1	TRBV4-1	CASSQDPTQGAFNEQYF
-	TRBV24-1	CATSDSIGGYTGELFF
-	TRBV7-8	CASSSRGPFDEQFF